Below are 27 T cell receptor beta chains sequenced from a single sample in a study of CXCR3 chemokines and chemotherapy response in bladder cancer. Each CDR3 protein gets one entry after TCRdb re-called the PCR reads with MiXCR. The sample comprises about 3,500 distinct CDR3 sequences, roughly a quarter of which are singletons, and approximately 15% rests with the top ten. Sample acquisition took place from a patient whose treatment included neoadjuvant chemotherapy. The receptors here all came from a human donor with bladder cancer that did not respond to neoadjuvant chemotherapy.

This clonotype was counted at least ten times. The chain is built from TRBV20-1 and TRBJ1-4, with 7 bases identical to TRBD1. This CDR3 contains 12 residues. The trim removed 4 bases at V and 4 bases at J, leaving 0 bases unmatched. The germline V gene has CDR1 DFQATT and CDR2 SNEGSKA (reference sequence). The CDR3 loop is CSATGGNEKLFF. For the CDR3, the DNA is TGCAGTGCTACAGGGGGTAATGAAAAACTGTTTTTT.

The chain combines TRBV2 with TRBJ2-1, with TRBD1 matching 8 bases. V was clipped by 7 bases and J by 6 bases; unmatched bases: 8. The CDR3 length is 14 residues. CDR1 and CDR2 from the germline V gene are SNHLY and FYNNEI. CDR3 in amino acids: CASTPARGLNEQFF. CDR3 in DNA: TGTGCCAGCACCCCGGCCAGGGGGCTCAATGAGCAGTTCTTC.

By frequency in the sample, this clonotype is medium-sized. The chain recombines TRBV13 with TRBJ1-1; no firm D call. The germline gives CDR1 PRHDT, CDR2 FYEKMQ (reference sequence). The CDR3 consists of 13 residues. V dropped 1 base and J dropped 5 bases, with 8 bases sitting between them. CDR3 amino acids: CASSLDTDTEAFF. DNA for the CDR3: TGTGCCAGCAGCTTAGACACAGATACTGAAGCTTTCTTT. Variable domain in full (rest from reference TRBV13 and TRBJ1-1): AAGVIQSPRHLIKEKRETATLKCYPIPRHDTVYWYQQGPGQDPQFLISFYEKMQSDKGSIPDRFSAQQFSDYHSELNMSSLELGDSALYFCASSLDTDTEAFFGQGTRLTVV.

The J gene is TRBJ2-3, the V gene TRBV16; TRBD1 matches at 11 bases. V lost 1 base and J lost 3; bases outside the gene matches: 3. CDR3 length: 16 amino acids. Germline CDR1 reads KGHSY; CDR2 reads FQNENV. CDR3 nucleotides: TGTGCCAGCAGCCAATTGGGACAGGGGGTGACAGATACGCAGTATTTT. Translating it yields CASSQLGQGVTDTQYF.

This clonotype showed up just a few times. The chain uses TRBV5-5 and TRBJ2-1; no definite D call. This CDR3 is 15 amino acids long. V lost 0 bases and J 4 bases, leaving 11 bases between the germline ends. The germline V gene encodes CDR1 SGHKS and CDR2 YYEKEE (reference sequence). The CDR3 DNA follows: TGTGCCAGCAGCTTGGAGGGCAGTCCGTACAATGAGCAGTTCTTC. Its protein product is CASSLEGSPYNEQFF.

This clonotype was seen a single time. A far larger clone differs by one base, so this is likely a read error. This chain uses TRBV6-1 with TRBJ2-1; TRBD1 is a possible D gene (5 bases). The J call may be mistaken, given a closer DNA end match to TRBJ1-2. The CDR3 runs 13 residues. CDR1 is MNHNS, CDR2 SASEGT, per germline. CDR3 amino acids: CASSVLGAYVYTF. As DNA, the CDR3 is TGTGCCAGCAGTGTCCTCGGGGCCTATGTCTACACCTTC.

This clonotype was counted at least ten times. V is TRBV6-5 and J is TRBJ1-1; 8 positions match TRBD1. Trimming removed 6 bases from V and 5 bases from J; junction bases left unmatched: 5. Germline CDR1 is MNHEY and CDR2 is SVGAGI. The CDR3 covers 13 residues. The CDR3 DNA sequence: TGTGCCAGCAGCCCCAGGGGGCGGACTGAAGCTTTCTTT. Translated, it gives CASSPRGRTEAFF.

The CDR3 protein is CASSLGVQLGPAGYTF. The DNA for the CDR3 is TGTGCCAGCAGCTTAGGAGTTCAGCTCGGCCCCGCTGGCTACACCTTC. This chain connects TRBV7-9 to TRBJ1-2; D remains ambiguous. Germline V lookup: CDR1 SEHNR, CDR2 FQNEAQ (reference sequence). There are 16 residues in the CDR3. The ends were cut back, 1 base at V and 7 bases at J, with 19 bases in the middle.

On this clonotype itself: This likely came from a read error, as a far larger clone is one base away. The CDR3 nucleotides are TGTGCCAGCAGCTTAGGGGGACAGGGTGGCAATGAGCAGTACTTC. Its protein is CASSLGGQGGNEQYF. The chain couples TRBV7-2 to TRBJ2-7; 9 nucleotides match TRBD1. After removal of 1 base from V and 7 bases from J, the junction contained 8 bases not matched to a gene. CDR3 length: 15 residues. Per germline, CDR1 SGHTA and CDR2 FQGNSA.

Details on this clonotype: It is likely a read error: a sequence one base away is far more abundant. The chain carries TRBV6-2 or TRBV6-3 and TRBJ1-1; D unresolved. V was shortened by 6 bases and J by 2 bases, with 13 bases between the two germline ends. Germline CDR1 MNHEY, CDR2 SVGEGT. This CDR3 region has 14 residues. This CDR3 reads CASSLGQNNTEAFF. Here the CDR3 DNA reads TGTGCCAGCAGCTTAGGGCAGAATAACACTGAAGCTTTCTTT.

The chain couples TRBV29-1 to TRBJ1-1; 9 positions match TRBD1. Germline V gene lookup returns CDR1 SQVTM and CDR2 ANQGSEA. The V gene end was trimmed by 6 bases and the J gene end by 3 bases; junction bases not matched to a gene: 11. The CDR3 contains 15 residues. CDR3 amino acids: CSVESDRGGDTEAFF. DNA for the CDR3: TGCAGCGTGGAATCGGACAGGGGAGGCGACACTGAAGCTTTCTTT. Based on the CDR3 plus reference TRBV29-1 and TRBJ1-1, the full variable domain is SAVISQKPSRDICQRGTSLTIQCQVDSQVTMMFWYRQQPGQSLTLIATANQGSEATYESGFVIDKFPISRPNLTFSTLTVSNMSPEDSSIYLCSVESDRGGDTEAFFGQGTRLTVV.

This clonotype has ten or more counts. The V and J genes are TRBV6-5 and TRBJ1-2; 9 bases agree with TRBD1. The CDR3 contains 13 residues. The V gene end was trimmed by 6 bases and the J gene end by 9 bases; junction bases not matched to a gene: 8. Per the germline V gene, CDR1 is MNHEY and CDR2 is SVGAGI. The CDR3 loop is CASRGGQGLRYTF. CDR3 nucleotides: TGTGCCAGCAGGGGGGGACAGGGTCTTCGCTACACCTTC.

Ten or more counts support this clonotype. This chain connects TRBV27 to TRBJ2-1; D not resolved. With 5 bases removed from V and 0 bases from J, the gap between germline ends came to 8 bases. The CDR3 is made up of 14 amino acids. Germline V gives CDR1 MNHEY, CDR2 SMNVEV (reference sequence). The CDR3 DNA sequence: TGTGCCAGCAGTCCCCCTAACTCCTACAATGAGCAGTTCTTC. It specifies CASSPPNSYNEQFF.

This clonotype was recorded a few times. The genes are TRBV7-2 and TRBJ1-2, with D tentatively TRBD1 (5 bases). The CDR3 contains 11 residues. Looked up from germline, CDR1 is SGHTA and CDR2 is FQGNSA. Between the trimmed V and J ends, which lost 5 bases and 5 bases, there was a span of 6 bases. The CDR3 DNA follows: TGTGCCAGCAGCCGGGGGTATGGCTACACCTTC. This sequence encodes CASSRGYGYTF.

Within the sample, this clonotype is large. The rearrangement links TRBV6-1 to TRBJ2-3; TRBD2 is a possible D gene (6 bases). CDR1 and CDR2 (germline): MNHNS, SASEGT. The V gene lost 7 bases and the J gene lost 4 bases, with 12 bases spanning the gap. There are 13 residues in the CDR3. CDR3 amino acids: CASMSGVPDTQYF. The CDR3 region has the DNA TGTGCCAGCATGTCGGGGGTCCCAGATACGCAGTATTTT.

In this sample, this clonotype is medium-sized (0.01 to 0.1%). The chain links TRBV15 to TRBJ2-5; D may match TRBD1 or TRBD2 (5 bases each). The V end was cut by 1 base, the J end by 4 bases, with 7 bases between. The germline V gene has CDR1 LNHNV and CDR2 YYDKDF (reference sequence). The CDR3 is made up of 13 amino acids. The CDR3 DNA follows: TGTGCCACCAGCAGAGGAGGGGTAGAGACCCAGTACTTC. This translates into CATSRGGVETQYF.

Many counts were recorded for this clonotype. This sequence joins TRBV27 and TRBJ1-2, with D hard to call. CDR1 and CDR2 (germline): MNHEY, SMNVEV (reference sequence). V was trimmed by 3 bases and J by 4 bases, leaving 12 bases between them. This CDR3 is 14 amino acids long. CDR3 region: CASSFFPTGYGYTF. CDR3 in DNA: TGTGCCAGCAGTTTTTTTCCGACGGGCTATGGCTACACCTTC.

Within the sample, this clonotype is medium-sized. V gene TRBV27 combines with J gene TRBJ1-3, with TRBD1 matching 12 bases. CDR1 is MNHEY, CDR2 SMNVEV, per germline (reference sequence). The CDR3 consists of 16 residues. The V and J ends lost 5 bases and 2 bases, in that order; junction bases with no gene match: 4. The CDR3 here is CASSPGTGGTGNTIYF. For the CDR3, the DNA is TGTGCCAGCAGTCCGGGGACAGGGGGCACTGGAAACACCATATATTTT.

This clonotype turned up a few times. This likely came from a read error, as a far larger clone is one base away. The rearrangement joins TRBV7-2 to TRBJ2-7, with D maybe TRBD2 (5 bases). Germline-derived CDR1 and CDR2 are SGHTA and FQGNSA. Trimming took off 0 bases at V and 7 bases at J, with 16 bases between the two ends. CDR3 length: 15 amino acids. The CDR3 bases are TGTGCCAGCAGCTTAGCGGGGAGCTCCTACAATGAGCAGTACTTC. Translated, it gives CASSLAGSSYNEQYF.

By sample fraction, this clonotype is medium-sized (0.01 to 0.1%). The gene calls are TRBV29-1 and TRBJ2-1; 11 bases map to TRBD1. There are 14 residues in the CDR3. With V trimmed by 6 bases and J by 5 bases, 6 bases remained unmatched. Germline V gene lookup returns CDR1 SQVTM and CDR2 ANQGSEA. CDR3 in DNA: TGCAGCGTACGGGACAGGGGGTTTGACAATGAGCAGTTCTTC. The encoded protein is CSVRDRGFDNEQFF.

By sample share, this clonotype is medium-sized. This chain links TRBV18 with TRBJ2-2; D is perhaps TRBD1 (6 bases). Trimming left V 3 bases short and J 3 bases short, with 8 bases between. The CDR3 runs 14 residues. Germline assignment: CDR1 KGHSH and CDR2 LQKENI. DNA for the CDR3: TGTGCCAGCTCACCGAGACAGGACACCGGGGAGCTGTTTTTT. Its protein is CASSPRQDTGELFF.

This clonotype ranks as medium-sized (0.01 to 0.1%). J is TRBJ1-6 and V is TRBV6-1; tentative D call: TRBD1 (6 bases). Germline V gene sequence: CDR1 MNHNS, CDR2 SASEGT. The CDR3 consists of 14 residues. V shed 5 bases and J shed 8 bases, with 13 bases lying between them. The CDR3 spells CASSWDIRDSPLHF. The DNA for the CDR3 is TGTGCCAGCAGTTGGGACATCCGGGATTCACCCCTCCACTTT.

The J gene is TRBJ1-1, the V gene TRBV7-9, with D hard to call. CDR3 length equals 12 residues. Germline CDR1 and CDR2: SEHNR and FQNEAQ (reference sequence). Trimming removed 8 bases from V and 1 base from J, with 8 bases in between. CDR3 region: CASLGGNTEAFF. CDR3 nucleotides: TGTGCCAGCTTAGGAGGGAACACTGAAGCTTTCTTT.

This clonotype was counted a single time. This likely came from a read error, as a far larger clone is one base away. V and J are TRBV7-9 and TRBJ1-1; D is ambiguous. Trimming took off 3 bases at V and 13 bases at J, with 21 bases between the two ends. Germline V lookup: CDR1 SEHNR, CDR2 FQNEAQ (reference sequence). This CDR3 spans 14 amino acids. The CDR3 region is CASSFGPISGTYFF. The CDR3, as DNA: TGTGCCAGCAGCTTCGGCCCAATTTCGGGAACTTATTTCTTT. The full variable domain, in which reference TRBV7-9 and TRBJ1-1 provide the parts outside the CDR3, is DTGVSQNPRHKITKRGQNVTFRCDPISEHNRLYWYRQTLGQGPEFLTYFQNEAQLEKSRLLSDRFSAERPKGSFSTLEIQRTEQGDSAMYLCASSFGPISGTYFFGQGTRLTVV.

This clonotype was counted at least ten times. The chain is built from TRBV12-3 or TRBV12-4 and TRBJ1-1; no clear D gene. This CDR3 spans 13 amino acids. V shed 7 bases and J shed 4 bases, with 13 bases lying between them. CDR3 protein: CASTIRGSTEAFF. CDR3 coding DNA: TGTGCCAGCACCATTCGTGGGAGCACTGAAGCTTTCTTT.

This clonotype counts as medium-sized (0.01 to 0.1%). The CDR3 region has the DNA TGTGCCAGCAGCTTAGGGGCGGCCGGGTACTACGAGCAGTACTTC. Translation gives CASSLGAAGYYEQYF. The gene calls are TRBV7-2 and TRBJ2-7; D not certain. CDR3 length: 15 amino acids. V was pared by 1 base and J by 3 bases, with 13 bases between. Germline V gives CDR1 SGHTA, CDR2 FQGNSA. The whole variable domain, remainder taken from reference TRBV7-2 and TRBJ2-7, is GAGVSQSPSNKVTEKGKDVELRCDPISGHTALYWYRQSLGQGLEFLIYFQGNSAPDKSGLPSDRFSAERTGGSVSTLTIQRTQQEDSAVYLCASSLGAAGYYEQYFGPGTRLTVT.

Notes on this clonotype: Given a far larger clone just one base away, this is likely a sequencing read error. The chain carries TRBV10-3 and TRBJ2-7; D remains ambiguous. V was cut by 8 bases and J by 7 bases, with 18 bases left in between. Germline lookup yields CDR1 ENHRY and CDR2 SYGVKD. This CDR3 contains 13 residues. The CDR3 sequence: CAIGDTSYNEQYF. The CDR3 DNA reads as TGTGCCATCGGGGATACCTCCTACAATGAGCAGTACTTC.